This T cell receptor (beta chain) is drawn from a study of blood T cell repertoires in COVID-19. For the study at large: Samples taken during acute and convalescent COVID-19 were collected in the United States, Italy and Spain. PBMCs, B-cell-depleted T cells, or T cells provided the cDNA or gDNA that made up the material.

This CDR3 is built from 16 residues. Trimming at V came to 2 bases and at J to 7 bases, leaving 11 bases not matched to a gene. Germline CDR1 and CDR2: KGHSH and LQKENI. Profiling relied on immunoSEQ multiplex PCR, and the TCRdb table lists in-frame clones only, not all of them. Among about 330,000 clones listed, roughly 90% were seen once. Material for sequencing was PBMCs or T cells enriched from blood (not recorded which). V is TRBV18 and J is TRBJ2-7; TRBD2 agrees at 10 bases. The origin of this receptor is a woman aged 30 to 39 who had recovered from COVID-19. In DNA form, the CDR3 reads TGTGCCAGCTCACCAGCCGGGACTAGCGCGGCTGGTGAGCAGTACTTC. Protein product: CASSPAGTSAAGEQYF.